The 4 T cell receptor beta chains in this list originate from one sample, sequenced in a study of blood T cell repertoires in COVID-19. Using immunoSEQ multiplex PCR, the repertoire was profiled, and TCRdb retains in-frame clones only, with some absent. Found here are 65,000 to 85,000 clones, roughly 80% of them singletons; the top ten hold 18%. The material sequenced was peripheral blood. The source is a woman aged 55-75 years with acute or convalescent COVID-19.

The chain couples TRBV24-1 to TRBJ2-5; the D gene is possibly TRBD1 (7 bases). The germline V gene encodes CDR1 KGHDR and CDR2 SFDVKD. The CDR3 contains 16 residues. V was clipped by 3 bases and J by 3 bases, with 16 bases between them. The CDR3 region is CATSDPPQGGKETQYF. CDR3 coding DNA: TGTGCCACCAGTGATCCCCCCCAGGGGGGAAAAGAGACCCAGTACTTC.

CDR3 in DNA: TGTGCCAGCAGCTTAAGTATTATGCGACAGGGGGAGACCCAGTACTTC. Its protein is CASSLSIMRQGETQYF. This chain links TRBV13 with TRBJ2-5, with TRBD1 matching 8 bases. Germline CDR1 and CDR2: PRHDT and FYEKMQ (reference sequence). The CDR3 contains 16 residues. The V gene end was trimmed by 2 bases and the J gene end by 5 bases; junction bases not matched to a gene: 10. Looking up the rest from reference TRBV13 and TRBJ2-5 gives the full variable domain: AAGVIQSPRHLIKEKRETATLKCYPIPRHDTVYWYQQGPGQDPQFLISFYEKMQSDKGSIPDRFSAQQFSDYHSELNMSSLELGDSALYFCASSLSIMRQGETQYFGPGTRLLVL.

V and J are TRBV5-1 and TRBJ2-2, with D maybe TRBD1 (6 bases). This CDR3 has 17 residues. Between the trimmed V and J ends, which lost 0 bases and 0 bases, there was a span of 12 bases. Germline V gene lookup returns CDR1 SGHRS and CDR2 YFSETQ. The CDR3 region has the DNA TGCGCCAGCAGCTTGGCCATGACAGGCGCGAACACCGGGGAGCTGTTTTTT. As protein: CASSLAMTGANTGELFF.

The chain couples TRBV19 to TRBJ1-2; D ambiguous. CDR3 size: 13 residues. Germline CDR1 LNHDA, CDR2 SQIVND (reference sequence). V dropped 2 bases and J dropped 0 bases, with 4 bases sitting between them. As DNA, the CDR3 is TGTGCCAGTAGTATATCCTCTAACTATGGCTACACCTTC. Residues: CASSISSNYGYTF.